The clone carrying this T cell receptor beta chain has a count of ten or more. As yet, its antigen is unknown. The investigators amplified TCR beta CDR3 regions from RNA transcripts. The primer set for the first-round RT-PCR of the TCR CDR3 was HTBI. Each CDR3 protein is one row after TCRdb ran MiXCR on the multiplex PCR reads. This table holds around 720,000 distinct CDR3 sequences, under 45% found once. This entry is derived from a study of T cells in Graves' hyperthyroidism and ophthalmopathy. Criteria for exclusion of patients were uncontrolled infection, other autoimmune disease, pregnancy or lactation. PBMCs stemmed from less than 13 ml fresh peripheral blood. General study results and limits: From stable hyperthyroidism, ophthalmopathy was set apart by a 13 V-J model.

The CDR3 has 11 residues. Trimming removed 4 bases from V and 10 bases from J, with 10 bases in between. The germline V gene encodes CDR1 SGHVS and CDR2 FQNEAQ. The chain has TRBV7-8 and TRBJ1-2; D is unclear. Sample: blood. The receptor was derived from a woman aged 40 to 50 with Graves' hyperthyroidism. The CDR3 loop is CASSSPLAYTF. CDR3 coding DNA: TGTGCCAGCAGCTCCCCCCTGGCCTACACCTTC.